This T cell receptor (beta chain) appears in the sequencing data of a study of glioma-infiltrating T cells. Study in general: Glioblastomas were WHO grade IV, sampled at first diagnosis; low-grade were grade II.

CDR1 and CDR2 (germline): SGHTA, FQGNSA. V lost 5 bases, J lost 2 bases, and 13 bases lay in between. The CDR3 is 15 amino acids. In this sample, this clonotype turned up a few times. The iRepertoire nested amplicon-rescue multiplex PCR amplified TCR alpha and beta CDR3s from RNA. One-step reverse transcription and amplification started from approximately 100-400 ng of tissue mRNA or PBMC total RNA. TCRdb passed the multiplex PCR reads through MiXCR, listing each CDR3 protein once. The sample yields 300,000 to 450,000 distinct CDR3 sequences, roughly two fifths seen once. The sequenced sample was glioma tissue, nonneoplastic brain tissue, or PBMCs (not recorded which). This chain links TRBV7-2 with TRBJ1-5; the D gene is possibly TRBD1 (5 bases). The TCR was taken from a human donor with low-grade glioma or glioblastoma, undergoing nonglioma brain surgery, or in good health (not recorded which). CDR3 protein: CASSPGGTGNQPQHF. The CDR3 nucleotides are TGTGCCAGCAGCCCGGGGGGGACGGGCAATCAGCCCCAGCATTTT. Filled out from reference TRBV7-2 and TRBJ1-5, the complete variable domain reads GAGVSQSPSNKVTEKGKDVELRCDPISGHTALYWYRQSLGQGLEFLIYFQGNSAPDKSGLPSDRFSAERTGGSVSTLTIQRTQQEDSAVYLCASSPGGTGNQPQHFGDGTRLSIL.